The entry below gives a single T cell receptor (beta chain) sequence along with its context. Germline V gene data show CDR1 as LNHDA and CDR2 as SQIVND (reference sequence). V was pared by 4 bases and J by 5 bases, with 8 bases of the junction left unmatched. The CDR3 contains 14 residues. Using immunoSEQ multiplex PCR, the repertoire was profiled, and TCRdb retains in-frame clones only, with some absent. The table shows about 360,000 clones, with 70% to 90% occurring only once. The data were taken from a study of blood T cell repertoires in COVID-19. Across the study: Samples taken during acute and convalescent COVID-19 were collected in the United States, Italy and Spain. The analysed material was cDNA or gDNA that came from T cells, B-cell-depleted T cells, or PBMCs.

All enrollees were roughly 18 to 89 years old and from 20 to 25 US areas. The V gene is TRBV19, the J gene TRBJ2-7; 7 bases fit TRBD1. The clonotype was recovered from a man younger than 40 who had recovered from COVID-19. The sequencing sample was made of PBMCs or T cells enriched from blood (not recorded which). CDR3 nucleotide sequence: TGTGCCAGTAGTAGTAGACAGGGATCGGACGAGCAGTACTTC. The encoded protein is CASSSRQGSDEQYF.